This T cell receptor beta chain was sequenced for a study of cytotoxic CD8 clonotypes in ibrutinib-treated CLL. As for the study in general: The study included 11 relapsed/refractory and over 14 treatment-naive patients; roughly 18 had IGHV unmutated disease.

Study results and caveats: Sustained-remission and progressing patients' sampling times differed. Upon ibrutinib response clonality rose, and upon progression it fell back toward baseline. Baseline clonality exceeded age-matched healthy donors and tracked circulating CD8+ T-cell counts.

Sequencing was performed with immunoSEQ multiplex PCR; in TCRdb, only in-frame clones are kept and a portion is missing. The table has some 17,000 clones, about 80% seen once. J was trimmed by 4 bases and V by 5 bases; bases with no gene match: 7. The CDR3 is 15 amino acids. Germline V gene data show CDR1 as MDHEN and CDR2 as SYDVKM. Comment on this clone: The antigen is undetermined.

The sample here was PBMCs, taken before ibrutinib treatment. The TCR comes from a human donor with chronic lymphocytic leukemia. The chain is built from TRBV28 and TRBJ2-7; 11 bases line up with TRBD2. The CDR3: CASSPSSGRPYEQYF. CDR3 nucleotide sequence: TGTGCCAGCAGTCCTTCTAGCGGGAGGCCGTACGAGCAGTACTTC. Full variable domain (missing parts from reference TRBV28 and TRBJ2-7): DVKVTQSSRYLVKRTGEKVFLECVQDMDHENMFWYRQDPGLGLRLIYFSYDVKMKEKGDIPEGYSVSREKKERFSLILESASTNQTSMYLCASSPSSGRPYEQYFGPGTRLTVT.